This TCR beta chain was identified in a study of T cells after posttransplantation cyclophosphamide. Findings and limits, study-wide: Recipient CMV seropositivity and CMV reactivation strongly tracked TRB clonality. Later post-transplant blood repertoires were often dominated by donor CD8+ memory clones.

Sequencing used immunoSEQ multiplex PCR; TCRdb keeps in-frame clones, though not all of them. The sample has about 9,900 clones, roughly 90% seen once. Concerning this clone itself: Its cognate antigen is unknown.

Sampled 1 year posttransplant, controls received myeloablative marrow transplants, methotrexate and a calcineurin inhibitor. Trimming took off 4 bases at V and 4 bases at J, with 13 bases between the two ends. The CDR3 extends over 14 amino acids. Germline CDR1 reads LGHNA; CDR2 reads YNFKEQ. The specimen was PBMCs, collected after an allogeneic stem cell transplant with a calcineurin inhibitor and methotrexate. The chain couples TRBV4-2 to TRBJ1-2, with a tentative D call TRBD1 (5 bases). The sequence was obtained from a male patient aged 25-45 years who received an allogeneic stem cell transplant from an unrelated donor, was CMV-positive, and had no GVHD. Some of the T cells might come from the graft donor. CDR3 sequence (DNA): TGTGCCAGCAGCCCTCCGACAGCCGGCTATGGCTACACCTTC. It translates to CASSPPTAGYGYTF.